The 22 T cell receptor beta chains below were found in one sample sequenced in a study of CD8+CD57+ T cells in acquired aplastic anemia. The authors sequenced patients whose flow cytometry had shown CD8+CD57+ cell expansion. TCR beta VDJ and CDR3 were profiled, and genomic DNA was the template. TCRdb passed the reads through MiXCR, listing each CDR3 protein once. The sample holds 250,000 to 300,000 distinct CDR3 sequences, roughly 61% seen once. The material sequenced was sorted CD4+, CD8+, or CD8+CD57+ T cells (not recorded which) from PBMCs. These receptors originate from a human donor with aplastic anemia.

This clonotype has only one observation. V is TRBV19 and J is TRBJ2-7; D gene unclear. V was shortened by 2 bases and J by 0 bases, with 14 bases between the two germline ends. CDR3 length: 16 amino acids. Germline loops: CDR1 LNHDA, CDR2 SQIVND (reference sequence). The CDR3 protein is CASSITISQRSYEQYF. DNA of the CDR3: TGTGCCAGTAGTATAACAATCAGCCAACGCTCCTACGAGCAGTACTTC.

V is TRBV7-2 and J is TRBJ2-2; 10 positions agree with TRBD2. V dropped 5 bases and J dropped 4; count of bases not matched to a gene: 7. CDR3 length equals 16 residues. CDR1 and CDR2 (germline): SGHTA, FQGNSA. CDR3 in amino acids: CASSINSGGITGELFF. The CDR3 coding sequence is TGTGCCAGCAGCATCAATAGCGGGGGGATCACCGGGGAGCTGTTTTTT.

The CDR3 sequence: CASSFGERGGHEQYF. CDR3 sequence (DNA): TGTGCCAGCAGCTTTGGGGAGCGGGGGGGCCACGAGCAGTACTTC. J is TRBJ2-7 and V is TRBV7-2, with 10 bases matching TRBD2. Germline V gene data show CDR1 as SGHTA and CDR2 as FQGNSA. The CDR3 has 15 amino acids. With V trimmed by 3 bases and J by 5 bases, 7 bases remained unmatched.

V usage is TRBV24-1 and J usage is TRBJ2-1, with 7 bases fitting TRBD1. This CDR3 is 12 amino acids long. Germline V gene data show CDR1 as KGHDR and CDR2 as SFDVKD. The V segment lost 3 bases and the J segment 13 bases; nucleotides outside the gene matches: 5. Here the CDR3 reads CATSDPDRVQFF. The CDR3 DNA is TGTGCCACCAGTGATCCTGACAGGGTACAGTTCTTC.

The V call is TRBV19, the J call TRBJ1-1, with D perhaps TRBD1 (6 bases). CDR3 length: 14 amino acids. Germline V gene sequence: CDR1 LNHDA, CDR2 SQIVND (reference sequence). V lost 6 bases to trimming and J lost 5 bases, with 16 bases between them. As DNA, the CDR3 is TGTGCCAGTAGCCTAGTTTCCAGGGGTACTGAAGCTTTCTTT. It specifies CASSLVSRGTEAFF.

This clonotype was counted once. V is TRBV20-1 and J is TRBJ2-5, with D perhaps TRBD2 (6 bases). V gave up 8 bases and J gave up 5 bases, with 12 bases separating them. The CDR3 covers 11 residues. Germline assignment: CDR1 DFQATT and CDR2 SNEGSKA (reference sequence). CDR3 coding DNA: TGCAGTCTACTTGGGGGGGAGACCCAGTACTTC. This sequence encodes CSLLGGETQYF.

This clonotype was seen ten or more times. Here the CDR3 DNA reads TGTGCCAGCAGCCGGCGGGGGGGTTACAATGAGCAGTTCTTC. Protein: CASSRRGGYNEQFF. The chain combines TRBV3-1 with TRBJ2-1, with TRBD2 matching over 9 bases. Trimming cost V 4 bases and J 4 bases; bases outside gene matches: 2. Germline lookup yields CDR1 LGHDT and CDR2 YNNKEL (reference sequence). The CDR3 contains 14 residues.

The rearrangement links TRBV11-2 to TRBJ2-7, with 7 bases that match TRBD1. Germline loops: CDR1 SGHAT, CDR2 FQNNGV. Germline trimming cut 1 base from V and 3 bases from J; bases unmatched to any gene: 6. The CDR3 runs to 15 residues. CDR3 sequence: CASSLVGAGGYEQYF. CDR3 sequence (DNA): TGTGCCAGCAGCTTAGTAGGGGCAGGGGGCTACGAGCAGTACTTC.

CDR3 coding DNA: TGCGCCAGCAGTGAGTCGAGGGATCAGCCCCAGCATTTT. Protein product: CASSESRDQPQHF. V is TRBV10-2 and J is TRBJ1-5; D unresolved. The V gene lost 0 bases and the J gene lost 5 bases, with 5 bases spanning the gap. This CDR3 has 13 residues. Germline lookup yields CDR1 WSHSY and CDR2 SAAADI.

The V call is TRBV7-3, the J call TRBJ2-1, with unresolved D. The V gene lost 0 bases and the J gene lost 6 bases, with 6 bases spanning the gap. CDR1 SGHTA and CDR2 FQGTGA come from the germline V gene. The CDR3 length is 13 residues. The CDR3 nucleotides are TGTGCCAGCAGCTTAACCGGAGTCAATGAGCAGTTCTTC. Translating gives CASSLTGVNEQFF.

The genes are TRBV29-1 and TRBJ1-2; the D gene is possibly TRBD1 (5 bases). This CDR3 is 12 amino acids long. Germline values: CDR1 SQVTM, CDR2 ANQGSEA. V lost 4 bases and J 2 bases, leaving 8 bases between the germline ends. The CDR3 reads CSVGTINYGYTF. CDR3 DNA: TGCAGCGTTGGGACAATCAACTATGGCTACACCTTC.

The CDR3 sequence is CASSPLGTSGSNEQFF. The CDR3 DNA reads TGTGCCAGCAGTCCCCTCGGGACTAGCGGGAGTAATGAGCAGTTCTTC. This rearrangement joins TRBV25-1 to TRBJ2-1; 14 bases match TRBD2. Germline-derived CDR1 and CDR2 are MGHDK and SYGVNS. V was clipped by 5 bases and J by 7 bases; unmatched bases: 7. This CDR3 has 16 residues. Filled out from reference TRBV25-1 and TRBJ2-1, the complete variable domain reads EADIYQTPRYLVIGTGKKITLECSQTMGHDKMYWYQQDPGMELHLIHYSYGVNSTEKGDLSSESTVSRIRTEHFPLTLESARPSHTSQYLCASSPLGTSGSNEQFFGPGTRLTVL.

The chain recombines TRBV19 with TRBJ1-4, with a possible D match to TRBD1 (6 bases). The length of the CDR3 is 15 residues. Germline CDR1 is LNHDA and CDR2 is SQIVND (reference sequence). V was clipped by 6 bases and J by 8 bases, with 19 bases between them. CDR3 DNA sequence: TGTGCCAGTAGCGCGGGCACAGGGATGGGAGAAAAACTGTTTTTT. As protein: CASSAGTGMGEKLFF.

The gene calls are TRBV11-2 and TRBJ1-6; 10 positions agree with TRBD1. This CDR3 is 15 amino acids long. Germline lookup yields CDR1 SGHAT and CDR2 FQNNGV. J lost 8 bases, V lost 3 bases, and 4 bases had no gene match. Written as DNA, the CDR3 is TGTGCCAGCAGCTTGGGACAGGGGTCCGATTCACCCCTCCACTTT. It translates to CASSLGQGSDSPLHF. Variable domain in full (rest from reference TRBV11-2 and TRBJ1-6): EAGVAQSPRYKIIEKRQSVAFWCNPISGHATLYWYQQILGQGPKLLIQFQNNGVVDDSQLPKDRFSAERLKGVDSTLKIQPAKLEDSAVYLCASSLGQGSDSPLHFGNGTRLTVT.

This chain connects TRBV7-2 to TRBJ2-4; 7 bases fit TRBD1. CDR3 size: 13 residues. Germline CDR1 SGHTA, CDR2 FQGNSA. The trim removed 5 bases at V and 11 bases at J, leaving 9 bases unmatched. The CDR3 bases are TGTGCCAGCAGCAGGGGGCAGGATAAGTTTCAGTACTTC. It specifies CASSRGQDKFQYF.

This rearrangement joins TRBV15 to TRBJ2-7; the D gene could be TRBD1 or TRBD2 (5 bases each). This CDR3 comprises 15 residues. V was cut by 0 bases and J by 3 bases, with 12 bases left in between. CDR1 and CDR2 from the germline V gene are LNHNV and YYDKDF (reference sequence). The CDR3 DNA reads as TGTGCCACCAGCAGAGATGAGGGGTCCCACTACGAGCAGTACTTC. Its protein product is CATSRDEGSHYEQYF.

This chain uses TRBV10-2 with TRBJ2-5; 8 bases fit TRBD2. With 2 bases clipped from V and 4 bases from J, the junction kept 6 bases outside the gene matches. The CDR3 runs 15 residues. From germline, CDR1 is WSHSY and CDR2 SAAADI. In DNA form, the CDR3 reads TGCGCCAGCAGTGAGAGGTCCGGGAGGGGAGAGACCCAGTACTTC. This sequence encodes CASSERSGRGETQYF.

The chain joins TRBV25-1 to TRBJ2-5, with TRBD1 identical over 7 bases. Per the germline V gene, CDR1 is MGHDK and CDR2 is SYGVNS. J lost 1 base, V lost 5 bases, and 7 bases had no gene match. The CDR3 is 15 amino acids. The CDR3 nucleotides are TGTGCCAGCAGTTACTCGAGGGGGCCCCAAGAGACCCAGTACTTC. Protein: CASSYSRGPQETQYF.

To note about this clonotype: The junction and the germline gene differ at one end; a read error may be behind it. This chain uses TRBV2 with TRBJ2-7, with D uncertain. The CDR3 consists of 13 residues. Germline CDR1 reads SNHLY; CDR2 reads FYNNEI. The CDR3 bases are TGCGCCAGCAGCCGTTCAGAGTCCTACGAGCAGTACTTC. Translation gives CASSRSESYEQYF.

The V gene is TRBV7-9, the J gene TRBJ1-1, with 9 bases identical to TRBD1. CDR3 length: 17 amino acids. After removal of 5 bases from V and 5 bases from J, the junction contained 15 bases not matched to a gene. Germline V gives CDR1 SEHNR, CDR2 FQNEAQ (reference sequence). The CDR3 DNA reads TGTGCCAGCAGCATACCAATAGGGACAGGGAGAGGTACTGAAGCTTTCTTT. Amino acid sequence: CASSIPIGTGRGTEAFF.

In this sample, this clonotype turned up many times. The V and J genes are TRBV12-3 or TRBV12-4 and TRBJ2-7; D unresolved. This CDR3 comprises 14 residues. V was pared by 4 bases and J by 7 bases, with 17 bases between. The CDR3 DNA reads as TGTGCCAGCAGTTCTACCCTCAATGTCCCGGAGCAGTACTTC. Amino acids: CASSSTLNVPEQYF.

This chain links TRBV6-5 with TRBJ2-1; 10 bases match TRBD2. The CDR3 totals 15 residues. The J segment lost 12 bases and the V segment lost 5 bases, leaving 13 bases of the junction unmatched. The germline V gene encodes CDR1 MNHEY and CDR2 SVGAGI. The CDR3 DNA follows: TGTGCCAGCAGTCTTCTAGCGGGGGCTGTGTTGGGGCAGTTCTTC. It codes for CASSLLAGAVLGQFF.